Listed below are T cell receptor beta chains from one sample, sequenced in a study of T cell responses to AZD1222 COVID-19 vaccine. Assay used: immunoSEQ multiplex PCR; TCRdb lists only in-frame clones, some missing. The sample consists of about 60,000 clones, roughly 80% of them appearing once. Sequencing used peripheral blood, obtained 28 days after the second AZD1222 dose. Receptor source: an adult who received the AZD1222 COVID-19 vaccine. Each CDR3 is given with its conserved first and last residue. Each record gives: V gene, J gene, D gene, clone size, CDR3 DNA, CDR3 protein. D genes are given only for firm matches. Expanded clones get a size class; other rows say once, few or many, or leave the size out.

>TRBV7-8|TRBJ1-6|-|-
TGTGCCAGCAGCTTAGCAGGAAGCCCCTATAATTCACCCCTCCACTTT
CASSLAGSPYNSPLHF
>TRBV10-3|TRBJ1-2|-|-
TGTGCCATCAGCGACCTCAACATAGGTTATGGCTACACCTTC
CAISDLNIGYGYTF
>TRBV2|TRBJ2-5|-|-
TGTGCCAGCACCAACGGGGGGCCGGAGACCCAGTACTTC
CASTNGGPETQYF
>TRBV4-3|TRBJ2-2|-|once
TGCGCCAGCAGCCAAGTTATTATCGGCGGGGCGGATACCGGGGAGCTGTTTTTT
CASSQVIIGGADTGELFF
>TRBV10-1|TRBJ2-1|-|-
TGCGCCAGCAGTGAAACAGGACCAAGGGCTGAGCAGTTCTTC
CASSETGPRAEQFF
>TRBV6-5|TRBJ2-2|TRBD1|once
TGTGCCAGCGGGGACAGATTTACCGGGGAGCTGTTTTTT
CASGDRFTGELFF
>TRBV11-3|TRBJ1-1|TRBD1|-
TGTGCCAGCAGCCCGGGACAGGGGGCCGATACTGAAGCTTTCTTT
CASSPGQGADTEAFF
>TRBV28|TRBJ1-6|-|-
TGTGCCAGCAGCCCAGGACAGCGGAATTCACCCCTCCACTTT
CASSPGQRNSPLHF
>TRBV10-3|TRBJ1-3|-|-
TGTGCCATCAGCAGGGACGGGGCCTCGGGAAACACCATATATTTT
CAISRDGASGNTIYF
>TRBV2|TRBJ1-5|-|few
TGTGCCAGCAAACGGGAAAATCAGCCCCAGCATTTT
CASKRENQPQHF
>TRBV7-2|TRBJ2-3|-|-
TGTGCCAGCAGCTTAGCGAACAGCGCAGATACGCAGTATTTT
CASSLANSADTQYF
>TRBV28|TRBJ1-3|-|-
TGTGCCAGCAGCCCTCACAGGGTCACTGGAAACACCATATATTTT
CASSPHRVTGNTIYF
>TRBV20-1|TRBJ1-3|-|once
TGCAGTGCTAGACATGGAGACACCATATATTTT
CSARHGDTIYF
>TRBV3-1/TRBV3-2|TRBJ1-2|-|-
TGTGCCAGCAGCCAAGGAACAGACTATGGCTACACCTTC
CASSQGTDYGYTF
>TRBV12-3/TRBV12-4|TRBJ1-1|-|-
TGTGCCAGCAGTTTAGTGGCCAAGAGGGCTTTCTTT
CASSLVAKRAFF
>TRBV19|TRBJ2-7|-|few
TGTGCCAGTAGACCACAGGGTCACAGCTACGAGCAGTACTTC
CASRPQGHSYEQYF
>TRBV19|TRBJ1-6|-|-
TGTGCCAGTAGTGAGGCCTCCTATAATTCACCCCTCCACTTT
CASSEASYNSPLHF
>TRBV4-3|TRBJ1-2|-|-
TGCGCCAGCAGCCAAGAAGGACGGGTCTCTTCCTATGGCTACACCTTC
CASSQEGRVSSYGYTF
>TRBV7-6|TRBJ2-3|-|-
TGTGCCAGCAGCTTAGCGGGGGGGCCGAGCACAGATACGCAGTATTTT
CASSLAGGPSTDTQYF
>TRBV4-2|TRBJ2-1|TRBD2|-
TGTGCCAGCAGCCAAGATGGGGGAACTAGCGGGGGGTATGTCAATGAGCAGTTCTTC
CASSQDGGTSGGYVNEQFF
>TRBV2|TRBJ1-4|-|-
TGTGCCACCAACGTCAATAATGAAAAACTGTTTTTT
CATNVNNEKLFF
>TRBV9|TRBJ1-3|-|-
TGTGCCAGCAGCGTAGGAGGGCCTCCAGGCTTCTCTGGAAACACCATATATTTT
CASSVGGPPGFSGNTIYF
>TRBV6-1|TRBJ1-2|-|-
TGTGCCAGCAGTGAAGTGGTTGTCCCAGGGAAGGGAGCCTTC
CASSEVVVPGKGAF
>TRBV5-1|TRBJ2-3|-|-
TGCGCCAGCTCGTTAGGGACTTCCTTCGATACGCAGTATTTT
CASSLGTSFDTQYF
>TRBV5-8|TRBJ1-5|-|-
TGTGCCAGCAGCTTGGTTTACCAATATAGCAATCAGCCCCAGCATTTT
CASSLVYQYSNQPQHF
>TRBV18|TRBJ1-1|-|-
TGTGCCAGCTCACGCGGGGGGGCGCATAGCACTGAAGCTTTCTTT
CASSRGGAHSTEAFF
>TRBV7-2|TRBJ2-1|-|few
TGTGCCAGCAGCTCGGACGCTAGCTCCTACAATGAGCAGTTCTTC
CASSSDASSYNEQFF
>TRBV4-2|TRBJ1-3|-|-
TGTGCCAGCAGCCAAGAGAGCTCTGGAAACACCATATATTTT
CASSQESSGNTIYF
>TRBV7-2|TRBJ1-1|-|few
TGTGCCAGCAGCTTAGGCGGACAAGGTTTAGGTGGTTTCTTT
CASSLGGQGLGGFF
>TRBV28|TRBJ2-3|TRBD2|few
TGTGCCAGCAGCCCGCCTAGCGGGGGGCCCACCGCAGATACGCAGTATTTT
CASSPPSGGPTADTQYF
>TRBV27|TRBJ1-4|TRBD1|-
TGTGCCAGCAGTTCACAGGGGAGGGAAAAACTGTTTTTT
CASSSQGREKLFF
>TRBV28|TRBJ1-2|TRBD1|-
TGTGCCAGCAGTTTAGCCCCGGGACAGGGGATCGAAGGCTACACCTTC
CASSLAPGQGIEGYTF
>TRBV24-1|TRBJ2-1|-|-
TGTGCCACCAGTGACGCCGGGGGATCCTACAATGAGCAGTTCTTC
CATSDAGGSYNEQFF
>TRBV6-5|TRBJ1-1|-|few
TGTGCCAGCAGCCGAGAGTGGGGGGGCACTGAAGCTTTCTTT
CASSREWGGTEAFF
>TRBV19|TRBJ1-5|-|-
TGTGCCAGTAGTAGTGGGGATTACTATCAGCCCCAGCATTTT
CASSSGDYYQPQHF
>TRBV6-5|TRBJ1-1|-|few
TGTGCCAGCAGTTACCAAAAACAGGTTTGGAACACTGAAGCTTTCTTT
CASSYQKQVWNTEAFF
>TRBV27|TRBJ1-1|TRBD1|-
TGTGCCAGCAGTTTGAGGGTTGGGCAGGGGGCGGACGACACTGAAGCTTTCTTT
CASSLRVGQGADDTEAFF
>TRBV5-1|TRBJ2-3|TRBD2|-
TGCGCCAGCAGCTGGAGCCATAGCGGGCTAGGCACAGATACGCAGTATTTT
CASSWSHSGLGTDTQYF
>TRBV9|TRBJ1-2|TRBD1|-
TGTGCCAGCAGCCCTCGGGGACAGGACCATGGCTACACCTTC
CASSPRGQDHGYTF
>TRBV15|TRBJ2-4|-|once
TGTGCCACCAGCAGAGTGGGAGTACTAGCCAAAAACATTCAGTACTTC
CATSRVGVLAKNIQYF
>TRBV19|TRBJ2-7|-|few
TGTGCCAGTAGTATACACGGCTACGAGCAGTACTTC
CASSIHGYEQYF
>TRBV5-4|TRBJ2-3|-|few
TGTGCCAGCAGCAGGGCAGATACGCAGTATTTT
CASSRADTQYF
>TRBV3-1/TRBV3-2|TRBJ2-7|TRBD1|-
TGTGCCAGCAGCATAACCACCACAGGGGCGGACGAGCAGTACTTC
CASSITTTGADEQYF
>TRBV5-1|TRBJ1-2|TRBD1|once
TGCGCCAGCAGCTTGGATGGGGCAGGGGGCGCGGGCGGCTACACCTTC
CASSLDGAGGAGGYTF
>TRBV19|TRBJ1-6|TRBD1|-
TGTGCCAGTAGTATCGGACAGGGGGATAATTCACCCCTCCACTTT
CASSIGQGDNSPLHF
>TRBV7-8|TRBJ2-2|-|-
TGTGCCAGCAGCCCGCCGGGATCCGGGGAGCTGTTTTTT
CASSPPGSGELFF
>TRBV20-1|TRBJ1-2|-|-
TGCAGTGCTCAAGACACATATGGCTACACCTTC
CSAQDTYGYTF
>TRBV7-6|TRBJ1-5|TRBD1|-
TGTGCCAGCAGCTTAGGGGACAGGGATCAGCCCCAGCATTTT
CASSLGDRDQPQHF